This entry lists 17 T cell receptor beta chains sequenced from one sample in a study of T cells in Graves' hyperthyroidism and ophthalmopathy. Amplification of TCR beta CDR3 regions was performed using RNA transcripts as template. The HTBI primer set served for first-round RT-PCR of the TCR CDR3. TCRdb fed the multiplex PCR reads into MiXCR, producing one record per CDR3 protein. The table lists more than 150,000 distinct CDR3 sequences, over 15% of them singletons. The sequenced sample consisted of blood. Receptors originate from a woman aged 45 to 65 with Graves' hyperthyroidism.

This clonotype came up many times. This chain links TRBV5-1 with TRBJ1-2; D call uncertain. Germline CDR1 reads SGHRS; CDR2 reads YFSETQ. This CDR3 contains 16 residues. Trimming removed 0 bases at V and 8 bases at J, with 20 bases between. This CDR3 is CASSLADFALVGGYTF. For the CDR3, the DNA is TGCGCCAGCAGCTTGGCAGATTTTGCCCTGGTTGGAGGCTACACCTTC.

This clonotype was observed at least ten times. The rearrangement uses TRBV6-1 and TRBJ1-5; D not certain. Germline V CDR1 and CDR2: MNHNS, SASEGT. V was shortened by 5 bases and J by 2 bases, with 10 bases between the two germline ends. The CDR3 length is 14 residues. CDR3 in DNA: TGTGCCAGCAGTTACGATATTGGCAATCAGCCCCAGCATTTT. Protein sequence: CASSYDIGNQPQHF.

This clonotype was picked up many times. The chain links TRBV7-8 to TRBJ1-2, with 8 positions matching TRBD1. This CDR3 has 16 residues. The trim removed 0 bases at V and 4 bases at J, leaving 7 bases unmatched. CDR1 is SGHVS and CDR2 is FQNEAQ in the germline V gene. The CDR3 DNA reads TGTGCCAGCAGCTTAGCCCGGACAGGGAACCTCTATGGCTACACCTTC. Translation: CASSLARTGNLYGYTF. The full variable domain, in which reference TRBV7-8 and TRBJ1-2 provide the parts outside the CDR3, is GAGVSQSPRYKVAKRGQDVALRCDPISGHVSLFWYQQALGQGPEFLTYFQNEAQLDKSGLPSDRFFAERPEGSVSTLKIQRTQQEDSAVYLCASSLARTGNLYGYTFGSGTRLTVV.

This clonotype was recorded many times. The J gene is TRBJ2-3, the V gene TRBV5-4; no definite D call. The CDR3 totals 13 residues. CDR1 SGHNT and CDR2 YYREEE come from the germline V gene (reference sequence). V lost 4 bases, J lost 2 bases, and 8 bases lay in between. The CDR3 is CASSPLDTDTQYF. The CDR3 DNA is TGTGCCAGCAGCCCCCTAGACACAGATACGCAGTATTTT.

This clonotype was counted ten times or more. This CDR3 reads CASSSPSAWNSPLHF. In DNA, the CDR3 is TGTGCCAGCAGTTCCCCCAGCGCGTGGAATTCACCCCTCCACTTT. This rearrangement joins TRBV6-1 to TRBJ1-6; no clear D. Germline CDR1 MNHNS, CDR2 SASEGT. CDR3 size: 15 residues. The V end lost 5 bases, the J end lost 7 bases, and 15 bases lay between the germline ends.

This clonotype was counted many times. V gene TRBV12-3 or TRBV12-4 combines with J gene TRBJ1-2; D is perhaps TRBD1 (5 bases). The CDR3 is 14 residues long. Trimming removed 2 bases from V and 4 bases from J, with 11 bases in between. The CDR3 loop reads CASSLPRASYGYTF. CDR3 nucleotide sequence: TGTGCCAGCAGTTTACCCAGGGCTAGCTATGGCTACACCTTC.

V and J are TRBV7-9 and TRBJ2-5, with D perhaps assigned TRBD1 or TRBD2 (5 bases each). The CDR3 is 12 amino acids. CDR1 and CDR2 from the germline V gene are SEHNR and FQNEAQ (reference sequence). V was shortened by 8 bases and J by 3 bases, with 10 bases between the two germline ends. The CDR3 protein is CASALGEETQYF. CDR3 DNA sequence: TGTGCCAGCGCCTTGGGGGAAGAGACCCAGTACTTC.

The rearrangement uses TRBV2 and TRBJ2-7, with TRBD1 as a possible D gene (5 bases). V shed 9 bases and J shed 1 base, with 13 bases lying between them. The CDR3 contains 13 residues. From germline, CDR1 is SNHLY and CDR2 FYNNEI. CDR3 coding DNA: TGTGCCAGTGGTCGCAGGACATCCTACGAGCAGTACTTC. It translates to CASGRRTSYEQYF.

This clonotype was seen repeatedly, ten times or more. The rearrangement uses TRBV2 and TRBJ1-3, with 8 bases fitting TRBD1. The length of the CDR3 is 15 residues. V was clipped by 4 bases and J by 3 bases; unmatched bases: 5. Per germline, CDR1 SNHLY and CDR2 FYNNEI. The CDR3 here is CASSGLTGGGNTIYF. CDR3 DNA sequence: TGTGCCAGCAGTGGCCTCACAGGGGGTGGAAACACCATATATTTT.

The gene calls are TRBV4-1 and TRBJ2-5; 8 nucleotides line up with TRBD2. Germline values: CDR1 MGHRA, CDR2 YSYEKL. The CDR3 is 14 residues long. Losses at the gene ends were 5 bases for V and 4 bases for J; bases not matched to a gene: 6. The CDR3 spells CASSARGGPETQYF. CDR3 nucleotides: TGCGCCAGCAGCGCCCGGGGGGGTCCAGAGACCCAGTACTTC.

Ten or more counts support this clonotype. CDR3 sequence reads: CASSLRAREAFF. In nucleotides, the CDR3 is TGTGCCAGCAGCTTACGAGCTCGTGAAGCTTTCTTT. The J gene is TRBJ1-1, the V gene TRBV7-2; D gene uncertain. V gave up 2 bases and J gave up 7 bases, with 8 bases separating them. Germline V gene data show CDR1 as SGHTA and CDR2 as FQGNSA. The CDR3 extends over 12 amino acids.

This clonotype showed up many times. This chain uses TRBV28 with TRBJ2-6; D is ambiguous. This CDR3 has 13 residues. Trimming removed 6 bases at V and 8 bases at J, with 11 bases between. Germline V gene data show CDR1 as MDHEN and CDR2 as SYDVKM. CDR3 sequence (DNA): TGTGCCAGCAGGTCGGGTGGAACCAACGTCCTGACTTTC. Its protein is CASRSGGTNVLTF. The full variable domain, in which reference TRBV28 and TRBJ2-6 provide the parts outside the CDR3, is DVKVTQSSRYLVKRTGEKVFLECVQDMDHENMFWYRQDPGLGLRLIYFSYDVKMKEKGDIPEGYSVSREKKERFSLILESASTNQTSMYLCASRSGGTNVLTFGAGSRLTVL.

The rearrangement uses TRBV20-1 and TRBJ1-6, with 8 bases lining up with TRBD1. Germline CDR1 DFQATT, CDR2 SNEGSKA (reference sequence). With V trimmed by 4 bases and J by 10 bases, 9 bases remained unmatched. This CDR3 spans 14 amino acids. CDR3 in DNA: TGCAGTGCTACCAGGGGGCTCGTTGGATCACCCCTCCACTTT. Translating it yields CSATRGLVGSPLHF.

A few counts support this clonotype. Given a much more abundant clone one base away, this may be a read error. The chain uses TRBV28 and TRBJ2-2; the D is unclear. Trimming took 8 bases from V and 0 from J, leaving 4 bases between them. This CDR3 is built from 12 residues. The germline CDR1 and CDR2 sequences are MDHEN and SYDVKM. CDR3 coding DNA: TGTGCCAGCGGAACGAACACCGGGGAGCTGTTTTTT. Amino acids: CASGTNTGELFF.

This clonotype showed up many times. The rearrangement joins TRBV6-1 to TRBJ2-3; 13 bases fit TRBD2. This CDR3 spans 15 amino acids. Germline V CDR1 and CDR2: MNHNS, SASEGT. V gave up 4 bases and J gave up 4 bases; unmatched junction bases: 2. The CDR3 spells CASSGLAGGADTQYF. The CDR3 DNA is TGTGCCAGCAGTGGACTAGCGGGGGGTGCAGATACGCAGTATTTT.

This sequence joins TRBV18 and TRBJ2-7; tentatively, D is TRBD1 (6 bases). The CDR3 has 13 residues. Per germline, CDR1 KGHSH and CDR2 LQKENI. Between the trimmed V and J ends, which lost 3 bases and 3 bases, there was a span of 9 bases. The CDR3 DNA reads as TGTGCCAGCTCACCGGACAGTAACTACGAGCAGTACTTC. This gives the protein CASSPDSNYEQYF.

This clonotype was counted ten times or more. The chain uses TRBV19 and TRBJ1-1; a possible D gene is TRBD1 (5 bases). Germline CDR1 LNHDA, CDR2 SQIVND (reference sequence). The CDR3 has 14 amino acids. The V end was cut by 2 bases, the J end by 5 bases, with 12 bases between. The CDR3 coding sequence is TGTGCCAGTAGTATAAATCCGGGGGGGACTGAAGCTTTCTTT. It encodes CASSINPGGTEAFF.